This T cell receptor (beta chain) was recorded in a study of CD8 T cells in Susac syndrome. From germline, CDR1 is SGHDN and CDR2 FVKESK. The CDR3 totals 14 residues. V lost 3 bases and J 9 bases, leaving 15 bases between the germline ends. The RNA input was roughly 0.5 to 1 ug, and it was reverse transcribed with random hexamers. TCRdb reprocessed the immunoSEQ multiplex PCR reads with MiXCR, giving one entry per CDR3 protein. The sample shows about 430,000 distinct CDR3 sequences, approximately 89% of them seen only once. Blood CD8+ and CD4+ T cells underwent high-throughput TCR beta sequencing. The sequence was collected from a human donor with multiple sclerosis. The gene calls are TRBV14 and TRBJ2-1; no clear D. Sequences were obtained from CD8+ T cells from PBMCs. Here the CDR3 DNA reads TGTGCCAGCAGCCATCGGCCCAGCTCGGGTGAGCAGTTCTTC. It specifies CASSHRPSSGEQFF.